Only a few counts were recorded for the clone carrying this TCR beta chain. The sample comes from a study of chemoradiotherapy in HPV16-positive cancers. Germline assignment: CDR1 SGHRS and CDR2 YFSETQ. This CDR3 contains 14 residues. After removal of 4 bases from V and 3 bases from J, the junction contained 6 bases not matched to a gene. Libraries were prepared by immunoSEQ multiplex PCR; TCRdb keeps only in-frame clonotypes and omits some of them. Of 2,800 or so clones listed, 75% to 80% are singletons. The sequence was collected from a human donor with HPV-associated anogenital cancer. The specimen was taken from a patient who underwent chemoradiotherapy. The chain couples TRBV5-1 to TRBJ2-7; 8 nucleotides match TRBD2. CDR3 amino acids: CASSERGPLYEQYF. CDR3 nucleotide sequence: TGCGCCAGCAGCGAGCGGGGGCCTCTCTACGAGCAGTACTTC.